This record covers a single T cell receptor beta chain. These data come from a study of blood T cell repertoires in COVID-19. The protocol was immunoSEQ multiplex PCR, while the TCRdb copy is restricted to in-frame clones and leaves out a portion. The top ten hold about two fifths of the sample, which has under 45,000 clones, 75% to 90% seen once. Germline V lookup: CDR1 LNHDA, CDR2 SQIVND (reference sequence). V was clipped by 7 bases and J by 4 bases; unmatched bases: 9. The CDR3 has 15 amino acids. This sequence was found in a man in his sixties with active or convalescent COVID-19. This rearrangement joins TRBV19 to TRBJ2-5; 10 bases are shared with TRBD1. Material for sequencing was peripheral blood. CDR3 sequence: CASKPGQGTGETQYF. The CDR3 nucleotides are TGTGCCAGTAAACCGGGACAGGGGACGGGAGAGACCCAGTACTTC.